The entry below describes one TCR beta chain. The germline CDR1 and CDR2 sequences are LGHNA and YSLEER. The CDR3 has 15 amino acids. Germline trimming cut 1 base from V and 0 bases from J; bases unmatched to any gene: 2. The protocol was immunoSEQ multiplex PCR, while the TCRdb copy is restricted to in-frame clones and leaves out a portion. The sample yields 150,000 to 200,000 clones, about 80% seen once. The data stem from a study of blood T cell repertoires in COVID-19. Across the whole study: Both acute and convalescent COVID-19 samples were obtained from the United States, Italy and Spain. Nucleic acid was either cDNA or gDNA, and it came from T cells, B-cell-depleted T cells, or PBMCs.

This rearrangement joins TRBV4-3 to TRBJ2-7; 8 nucleotides match TRBD1. This clonotype was obtained from an elderly woman with acute or convalescent COVID-19. Sequences were obtained from peripheral blood. CDR3 nucleotides: TGCGCCAGCAGCCAAGGGACAGGGCCCTCCTACGAGCAGTACTTC. It is translated as CASSQGTGPSYEQYF.